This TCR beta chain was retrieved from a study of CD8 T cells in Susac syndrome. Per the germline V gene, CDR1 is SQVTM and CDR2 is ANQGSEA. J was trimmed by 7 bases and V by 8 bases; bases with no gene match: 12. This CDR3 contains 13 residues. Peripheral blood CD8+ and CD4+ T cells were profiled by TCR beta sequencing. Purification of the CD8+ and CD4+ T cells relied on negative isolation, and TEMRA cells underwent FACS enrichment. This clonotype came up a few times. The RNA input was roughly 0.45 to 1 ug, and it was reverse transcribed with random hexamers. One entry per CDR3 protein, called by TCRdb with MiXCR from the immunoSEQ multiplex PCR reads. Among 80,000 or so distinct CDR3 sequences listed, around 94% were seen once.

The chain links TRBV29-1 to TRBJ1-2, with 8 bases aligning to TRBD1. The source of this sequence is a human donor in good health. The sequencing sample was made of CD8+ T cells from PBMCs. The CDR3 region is CSSSSRGRGGYTF. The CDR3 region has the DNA TGCAGCTCGAGTTCCAGGGGGCGCGGTGGCTACACCTTC.